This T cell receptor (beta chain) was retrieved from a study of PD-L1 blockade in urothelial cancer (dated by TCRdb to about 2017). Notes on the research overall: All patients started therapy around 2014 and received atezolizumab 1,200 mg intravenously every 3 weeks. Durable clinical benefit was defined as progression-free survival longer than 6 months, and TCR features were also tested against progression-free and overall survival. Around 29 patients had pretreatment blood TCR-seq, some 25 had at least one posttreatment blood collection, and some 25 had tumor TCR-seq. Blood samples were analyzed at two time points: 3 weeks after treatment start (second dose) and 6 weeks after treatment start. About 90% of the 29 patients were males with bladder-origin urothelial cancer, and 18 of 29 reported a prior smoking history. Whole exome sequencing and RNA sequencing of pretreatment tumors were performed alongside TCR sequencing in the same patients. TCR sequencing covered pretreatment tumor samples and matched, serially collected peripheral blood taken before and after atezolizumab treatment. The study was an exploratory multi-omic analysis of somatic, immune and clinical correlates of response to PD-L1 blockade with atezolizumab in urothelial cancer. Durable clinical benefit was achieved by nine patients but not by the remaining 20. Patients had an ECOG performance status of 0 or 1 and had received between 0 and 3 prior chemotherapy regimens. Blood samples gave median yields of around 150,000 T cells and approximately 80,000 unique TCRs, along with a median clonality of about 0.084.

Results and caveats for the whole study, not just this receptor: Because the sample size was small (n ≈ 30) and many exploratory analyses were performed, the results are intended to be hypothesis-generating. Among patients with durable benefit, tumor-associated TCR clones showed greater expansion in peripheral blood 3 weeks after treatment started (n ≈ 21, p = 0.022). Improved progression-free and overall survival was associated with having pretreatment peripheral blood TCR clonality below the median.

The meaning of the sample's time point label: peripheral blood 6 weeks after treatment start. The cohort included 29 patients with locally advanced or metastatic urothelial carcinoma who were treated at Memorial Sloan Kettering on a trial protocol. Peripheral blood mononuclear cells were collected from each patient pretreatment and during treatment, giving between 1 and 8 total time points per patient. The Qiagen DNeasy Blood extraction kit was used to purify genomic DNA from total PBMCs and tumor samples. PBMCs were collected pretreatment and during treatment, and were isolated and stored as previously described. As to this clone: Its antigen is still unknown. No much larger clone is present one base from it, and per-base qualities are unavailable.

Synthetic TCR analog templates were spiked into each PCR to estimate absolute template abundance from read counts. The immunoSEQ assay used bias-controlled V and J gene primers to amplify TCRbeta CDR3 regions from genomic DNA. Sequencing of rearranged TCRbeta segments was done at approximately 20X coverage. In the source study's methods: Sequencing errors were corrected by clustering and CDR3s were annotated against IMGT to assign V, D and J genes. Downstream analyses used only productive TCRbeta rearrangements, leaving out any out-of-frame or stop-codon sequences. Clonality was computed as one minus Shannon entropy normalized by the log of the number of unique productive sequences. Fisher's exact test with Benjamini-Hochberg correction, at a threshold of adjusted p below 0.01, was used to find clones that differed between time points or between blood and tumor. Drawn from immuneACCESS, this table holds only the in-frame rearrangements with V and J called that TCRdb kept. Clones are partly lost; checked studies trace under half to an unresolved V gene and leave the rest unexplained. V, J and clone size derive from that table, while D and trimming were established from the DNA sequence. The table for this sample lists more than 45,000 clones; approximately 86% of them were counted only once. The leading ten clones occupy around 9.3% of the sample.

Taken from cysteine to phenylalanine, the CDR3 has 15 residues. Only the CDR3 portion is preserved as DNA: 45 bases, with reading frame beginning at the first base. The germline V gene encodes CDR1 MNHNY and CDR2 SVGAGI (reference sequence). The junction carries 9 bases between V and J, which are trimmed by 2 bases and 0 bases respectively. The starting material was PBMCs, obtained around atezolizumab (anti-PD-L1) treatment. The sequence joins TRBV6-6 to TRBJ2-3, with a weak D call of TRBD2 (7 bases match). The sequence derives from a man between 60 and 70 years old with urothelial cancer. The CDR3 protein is CASSYRGASTDTQYF. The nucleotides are TGTGCCAGCAGTTACCGGGGGGCGAGCACAGATACGCAGTATTTT.